This T cell receptor (beta chain) came from a study of blood T cell repertoires in COVID-19. Study-wide background: The United States, Italy and Spain were the sources of the acute and convalescent COVID-19 samples. From T cells, B-cell-depleted T cells, or PBMCs came the material, which was cDNA or gDNA.

It was during active infection that Seattle patients were enrolled and then longitudinally followed. The table came from immunoSEQ multiplex PCR; TCRdb's copy has only in-frame clones and leaves some out. This sample carries approximately 170,000 clones, under 85% of them seen once, and the ten largest clones take under 7.5%. Sequencing was done on a sample of peripheral blood. This receptor was identified in a man at least 80 years old with COVID-19, enrolled during active disease.

The CDR3 here is CASSRENEQFF. The DNA for the CDR3 is TGTGCCAGCAGCAGGGAAAATGAGCAGTTCTTC. The gene calls are TRBV2 and TRBJ2-1, with a tentative D call TRBD1 (5 bases). The germline V gene has CDR1 SNHLY and CDR2 FYNNEI. This CDR3 has 11 amino acids. V lost 6 bases, J lost 7 bases, and 7 bases lay in between.